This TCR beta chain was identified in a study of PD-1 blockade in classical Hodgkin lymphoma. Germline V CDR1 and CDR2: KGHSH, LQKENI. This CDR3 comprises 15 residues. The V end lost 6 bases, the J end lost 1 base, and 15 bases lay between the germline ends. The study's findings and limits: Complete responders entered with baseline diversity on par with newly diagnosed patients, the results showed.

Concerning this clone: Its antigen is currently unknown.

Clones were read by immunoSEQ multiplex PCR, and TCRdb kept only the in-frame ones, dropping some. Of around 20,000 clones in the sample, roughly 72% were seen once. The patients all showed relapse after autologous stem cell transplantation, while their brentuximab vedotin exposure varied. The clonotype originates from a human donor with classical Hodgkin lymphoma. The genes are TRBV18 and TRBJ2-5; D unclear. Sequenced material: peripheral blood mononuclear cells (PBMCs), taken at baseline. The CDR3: CASSPSPAPQETQYF. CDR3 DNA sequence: TGTGCCAGCTCCCCGAGTCCAGCCCCCCAAGAGACCCAGTACTTC. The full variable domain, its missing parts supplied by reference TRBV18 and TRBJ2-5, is NAGVMQNPRHLVRRRGQEARLRCSPMKGHSHVYWYRQLPEEGLKFMVYLQKENIIDESGMPKERFSAEFPKEGPSILRIQQVVRGDSAAYFCASSPSPAPQETQYFGPGTRLLVL.